The rows below give T cell receptor beta chains drawn from one sample of a study of T-cell memory formation after mild COVID-19. TCRdb analysed the 5' RACE reads with MiXCR anew, one entry per CDR3 protein. The table records about 290,000 distinct CDR3 sequences, roughly 15% of them present only once. The sequencing input was PBMCs or a T cell subset sorted from them (not recorded which). All receptors derive from a man aged 18 to 29 who had mild COVID-19 (a few samples of this study predate the infection). Cell type and time point are not known. Each CDR3 is given with its conserved first and last residue. Clone size is shown for a subset of rows, as once, few, many or a class of expanded clone.

TRBV2 | . | 16 | CASSEIEAGLQETQYF
TRBV4-1 | . | 15 | CASSQAGATNEKLFF
TRBV18 | . | 13 | CASSPLAGDEQFF
TRBV6-2/TRBV6-3 | . | 12 | CATLGGGYIQYF
TRBV3-2 | few | 16 | CASSQRGTGPTYEQYF
TRBV12-3/TRBV12-4 | few | 15 | CASSLTGNRDQPQHF
TRBV9 | . | 15 | CASSVGFSSTGELFF
TRBV7-2 | few | 15 | CASSPRQGPIHGYTF
TRBV24-1 | . | 13 | CATSDLTVGTQYF
TRBV20-1 | few | 15 | CSARDSRVVGIRYTF
TRBV3-1 | many | 16 | CASSPTVSTNTGELFF
TRBV5-4 | few | 16 | CASSQTKGSTYNEQFF
TRBV7-9 | . | 12 | CASSRGQAEAFF
TRBV6-2/TRBV6-3 | . | 13 | CATQFAGGNIQYF
TRBV29-1 | few | 14 | CSVDGQGDTDTQYF
TRBV4-3 | few | 15 | CASSHSRDRRYEQYF
TRBV6-2/TRBV6-3 | . | 12 | CASSPGQVKQFF
TRBV12-3/TRBV12-4 | . | 15 | CASSFGGGNTGELFF
TRBV6-1 | few | 14 | CASTPGRSNQPQHF
TRBV20-1 | many | 14 | CSARLGGMNTEAFF
TRBV27 | few | 14 | CASSFGLGNQPQHF
TRBV15 | once | 14 | CATSSPQGARGYTF
TRBV12-3/TRBV12-4 | . | 16 | CASSPGGTSAHNEQFF
TRBV7-9 | . | 14 | CASSSWDRNTEAFF
TRBV7-9 | few | 17 | CASSLGAEVAGYNEQFF
TRBV12-3/TRBV12-4 | . | 17 | CASSPGDRSGTSYEQYF
TRBV10-3 | . | 12 | CAISSGANVLTF
TRBV23-1 | . | 15 | CASSPDRGSADIQYF
TRBV18 | . | 11 | CARSPEETQYF
TRBV2 | . | 17 | CASSDPPRQANTGELFF
TRBV3-1 | . | 13 | CASSLTDSSGQYF
TRBV4-1 | . | 14 | CASSDRALNTEAFF
TRBV12-3/TRBV12-4 | . | 12 | CASRLDNGIAFF
TRBV18 | many | 15 | CASSQSGGPYNEQFF
TRBV5-6 | many | 14 | CASSSPGQGNIQYF
TRBV7-6 | . | 16 | CASNAEAAERSGELFF
TRBV27 | many | 16 | CASSFFQGGIPGELFF
TRBV6-5 | few | 13 | CASRTGGGEKLFF
TRBV5-1 | . | 16 | CASSGTPGGSPGELFF
TRBV5-4 | . | 16 | CASSLGPREGSYGYTF
TRBV5-5 | . | 13 | CASSLDLGSGYTF
TRBV12-3/TRBV12-4 | few | 13 | CASTQGQGFTQFF
TRBV4-1 | . | 13 | CATMTGPGTEAFF
TRBV19 | . | 15 | CASIAAGTRVDGYTF
TRBV20-1 | . | 14 | CSARGTETNYGYTF
TRBV20-1 | few | 13 | CSVQRGGQETQYF
TRBV4-3 | few | 16 | CASSQVLGSGENIQYF
TRBV11-3 | . | 13 | CASSLTGGGGQFF
TRBV20-1 | few | 11 | CSGTRGGTQYF
TRBV11-3 | few | 16 | CASSPNPGSNTGELFF
TRBV12-3/TRBV12-4 | . | 13 | CASTLGLGAEAFF
TRBV27 | few | 17 | CASSLWGGRSVTDTQYF